This T cell receptor (beta chain) was sequenced during a study of CD8+CD57+ T cells in acquired aplastic anemia. At the level of the study: Sorted CD4+ and CD8+ cell DNA averaged about 3.5 ug.

The CDR3 totals 16 residues. Germline-derived CDR1 and CDR2 are SGHAT and FQNNGV. Between the trimmed V and J ends, which lost 1 base and 0 bases, there was a span of 11 bases. For CDR3 and TCR beta VDJ profiling, genomic DNA was the template used. TCRdb ran MiXCR on the reads and lists one entry per CDR3 protein. Of about 160,000 distinct CDR3 sequences listed, 48% are singletons. All sequencing subjects had displayed CD8+CD57+ cell expansion on flow cytometry. Study outcomes and limitations: Patients and healthy controls showed no significant CD8+ Simpson's diversity difference. Patients shared some 30 CD8+ CDR3 sequences with controls.

This clonotype was counted ten times or more. The target antigen is unknown. The clonotype comes from a human donor with aplastic anemia. The V gene is TRBV11-2, the J gene TRBJ2-3, with TRBD1 as a possible D gene (6 bases). Sample: sorted CD4+, CD8+, or CD8+CD57+ T cells (not recorded which) from PBMCs. The CDR3: CASSLGEGQSTDTQYF. The CDR3 DNA reads TGTGCCAGCAGCTTAGGCGAGGGACAAAGCACAGATACGCAGTATTTT. Based on the CDR3 plus reference TRBV11-2 and TRBJ2-3, the full variable domain is EAGVAQSPRYKIIEKRQSVAFWCNPISGHATLYWYQQILGQGPKLLIQFQNNGVVDDSQLPKDRFSAERLKGVDSTLKIQPAKLEDSAVYLCASSLGEGQSTDTQYFGPGTRLTVL.